One sample yielded the 26 T cell receptor beta chains listed below, sequenced in a study of shared clonotypes between healthy human individuals. Measured with immunoSEQ multiplex PCR; TCRdb has only the in-frame clones, and not every one. The sample carries 400,000 to 500,000 clones, around 79% recorded once. Sequenced: PBMCs. The receptors derive from a woman aged 40 to 55 in good health. Some clones in this sample may be carry-over from other donors' samples.

V and J are TRBV9 and TRBJ2-1; 7 bases map to TRBD2. CDR3 size: 19 residues. V was clipped by 0 bases and J by 0 bases; unmatched bases: 12. Germline-derived CDR1 and CDR2 are SGDLS and YYNGEE. CDR3 protein: CASSVVPSGAISSYNEQFF. The CDR3 coding sequence is TGTGCCAGCAGCGTAGTTCCTAGCGGAGCCATAAGCTCCTACAATGAGCAGTTCTTC.

The V and J genes are TRBV5-6 and TRBJ2-1; 14 bases line up with TRBD2. The CDR3 extends over 16 amino acids. Germline CDR1 SGHDT, CDR2 YYEEEE. Trimming took 0 bases from V and 10 from J; bases not matched to a gene: 6. CDR3 sequence reads: CASSLAGTSGSPEQFF. DNA for the CDR3: TGTGCCAGCAGCTTGGCCGGGACTAGCGGGAGCCCCGAGCAGTTCTTC.

This chain connects TRBV2 to TRBJ2-1, with D perhaps matching TRBD1 (5 bases). Germline V gene sequence: CDR1 SNHLY, CDR2 FYNNEI. The CDR3 runs 13 residues. The V end lost 8 bases, the J end lost 5 bases, and 13 bases lay between the germline ends. As DNA, the CDR3 is TGTGCCAGCTCGCTAGGACACAACAATGAGCAGTTCTTC. Residues: CASSLGHNNEQFF. Variable domain in full (rest from reference TRBV2 and TRBJ2-1): EPEVTQTPSHQVTQMGQEVILRCVPISNHLYFYWYRQILGQKVEFLVSFYNNEISEKSEIFDDQFSVERPDGSNFTLKIRSTKLEDSAMYFCASSLGHNNEQFFGPGTRLTVL.

The chain carries TRBV5-6 and TRBJ2-5, with 8 bases identical to TRBD1. The J segment lost 4 bases and the V segment lost 4 bases, leaving 12 bases of the junction unmatched. Germline assignment: CDR1 SGHDT and CDR2 YYEEEE. The CDR3 is 16 amino acids. This CDR3 is CASSVVVGTGGETQYF. The DNA for the CDR3 is TGTGCCAGCAGCGTCGTTGTTGGGACAGGCGGAGAGACCCAGTACTTC.

The chain joins TRBV28 to TRBJ1-2; weak D call: TRBD1 (5 bases). Per the germline V gene, CDR1 is MDHEN and CDR2 is SYDVKM. This CDR3 has 14 residues. Trimming took 5 bases from V and 0 from J, leaving 10 bases between them. CDR3 residues: CASSPAGPNYGYTF. CDR3 DNA: TGTGCCAGCAGTCCAGCGGGACCTAACTATGGCTACACCTTC.

The chain links TRBV28 to TRBJ2-7; 13 nucleotides agree with TRBD2. CDR3 size: 16 residues. Germline lookup yields CDR1 MDHEN and CDR2 SYDVKM. J lost 2 bases, V lost 4 bases, and 5 bases had no gene match. In DNA, the CDR3 is TGTGCCAGCAGTTCGGGACTAGCGGGACGGGCCTACGAGCAGTACTTC. Its protein product is CASSSGLAGRAYEQYF.

The CDR3 reads CSVVAASSYNEQFF. The CDR3 DNA reads TGCAGCGTAGTAGCGGCTAGCTCCTACAATGAGCAGTTCTTC. The chain links TRBV29-1 to TRBJ2-1; the D gene is possibly TRBD2 (6 bases). The CDR3 runs 14 residues. Per germline, CDR1 SQVTM and CDR2 ANQGSEA. The V end lost 6 bases, the J end lost 0 bases, and 12 bases lay between the germline ends.

V gene TRBV5-1 combines with J gene TRBJ2-1; D remains ambiguous. The CDR3 runs to 14 residues. CDR1 SGHRS and CDR2 YFSETQ come from the germline V gene. Trimming stripped 0 bases from V and 5 bases from J, with 9 bases between. CDR3 coding DNA: TGCGCCAGCAGCTTGGATAGCCGAAACAATGAGCAGTTCTTC. Translated: CASSLDSRNNEQFF.

As concerns this clone: This may be a read error, as it is one base from a much larger clone. The chain is built from TRBV7-2 and TRBJ1-5; D not certain. The V end was cut by 3 bases, the J end by 4 bases, with 7 bases between. This CDR3 contains 13 residues. Per germline, CDR1 SGHTA and CDR2 FQGNSA. The CDR3 nucleotides read TGTGCCAGCAGCTTTTCCGAGAATCAGCCCCAGCATTTT. It is translated as CASSFSENQPQHF.

CDR3 bases: TGCGCCAGCAGCTTGTTGGGGGCAGCGAACACCGGGGAGCTGTTTTTT. As protein: CASSLLGAANTGELFF. V and J are TRBV5-1 and TRBJ2-2; perhaps TRBD1 as D (6 bases). Germline loops: CDR1 SGHRS, CDR2 YFSETQ. The germline V and J ends were trimmed by 1 base and 0 bases, with 10 bases remaining between them. This CDR3 is built from 16 residues.

The CDR3 DNA sequence: TGTGCCAGCAGTGAAGGGGTAGCTGAGCAGTTCTTC. Translating gives CASSEGVAEQFF. The rearrangement uses TRBV2 and TRBJ2-1; no firm D call. CDR3 length: 12 amino acids. With 1 base removed from V and 9 bases from J, the gap between germline ends came to 7 bases. Per the germline V gene, CDR1 is SNHLY and CDR2 is FYNNEI.

This clone has at least ten counts. CDR3 bases: TGCGCCAGCAGCCAAGGCTTGACGGATTCTAACTATGGCTACACCTTC. It is translated as CASSQGLTDSNYGYTF. This sequence joins TRBV4-1 and TRBJ1-2; D is unresolved. The CDR3 covers 16 residues. Looked up from germline, CDR1 is MGHRA and CDR2 is YSYEKL. Trimming took 1 base from V and 0 from J, leaving 12 bases between them.

CDR3 in DNA: TGTGCCATCAGTGATCTTTATGGCTACACCTTC. This translates into CAISDLYGYTF. The V gene is TRBV10-3, the J gene TRBJ1-2, with D hard to call. Germline CDR1 ENHRY, CDR2 SYGVKD. This CDR3 is built from 11 residues. V was clipped by 3 bases and J by 5 bases, with 4 bases between them.

The chain carries TRBV7-9 and TRBJ2-5; D tentatively fits TRBD1 or TRBD2 (5 bases each). V dropped 7 bases and J dropped 11 bases, with 20 bases sitting between them. CDR1 is SEHNR, CDR2 FQNEAQ, per germline (reference sequence). This CDR3 is 13 amino acids long. The CDR3 DNA follows: TGTGCCAGCACCCAAACGGGGCCCCTAGGGCAGTACTTC. The encoded protein is CASTQTGPLGQYF.

V is TRBV25-1 and J is TRBJ2-1; 11 bases agree with TRBD2. This CDR3 is 16 amino acids long. V dropped 1 base and J dropped 7; count of bases not matched to a gene: 6. Germline V gene sequence: CDR1 MGHDK, CDR2 SYGVNS. CDR3 DNA sequence: TGTGCCAGCAGTGAATTAGGTAGCGGGAGGGTTAATGAGCAGTTCTTC. This codes for CASSELGSGRVNEQFF.

This chain uses TRBV11-2 with TRBJ2-1; D possibly uses TRBD1 or TRBD2 (5 bases each). The CDR3 is 17 amino acids. Looked up from germline, CDR1 is SGHAT and CDR2 is FQNNGV. V lost 3 bases, J lost 0 bases, and 15 bases lay in between. This chain's CDR3 is CASSLDRDASSYNEQFF. CDR3 DNA sequence: TGTGCCAGCAGCTTGGACCGGGACGCAAGCTCCTACAATGAGCAGTTCTTC.

V usage is TRBV25-1 and J usage is TRBJ2-5; 7 nucleotides align to TRBD1. The germline CDR1 and CDR2 sequences are MGHDK and SYGVNS. J gave up 4 bases and V 3 bases, and 5 bases lay outside the gene matches. CDR3 length: 14 amino acids. The CDR3 spells CASSDKGAGETQYF. CDR3 bases: TGTGCCAGCAGTGATAAGGGGGCGGGAGAGACCCAGTACTTC.

This rearrangement joins TRBV10-1 to TRBJ1-5; 9 bases line up with TRBD1. Trimming cost V 3 bases and J 4 bases; bases outside gene matches: 1. The CDR3 is made up of 14 amino acids. The germline V gene has CDR1 WNHNN and CDR2 SYGVQD (reference sequence). CDR3 bases: TGCGCCAGCAGTGAAGGGACAGGGAATCAGCCCCAGCATTTT. This encodes CASSEGTGNQPQHF.

The CDR3 here is CASSSRLAGNDEQFF. In DNA, the CDR3 is TGTGCCAGCAGCTCCAGACTAGCGGGGAACGATGAGCAGTTCTTC. The genes are TRBV9 and TRBJ2-1; 11 nucleotides agree with TRBD2. Trimming took 4 bases from V and 8 from J; bases not matched to a gene: 8. The germline gives CDR1 SGDLS, CDR2 YYNGEE. The CDR3 is 15 residues long.

J is TRBJ1-1 and V is TRBV9; no definite D call. This CDR3 has 13 amino acids. The ends were cut back, 3 bases at V and 2 bases at J, with 8 bases in the middle. The germline CDR1 and CDR2 sequences are SGDLS and YYNGEE. Here the CDR3 DNA reads TGTGCCAGCAGCGCAGATAGAAACACTGAAGCTTTCTTT. Protein sequence: CASSADRNTEAFF.

The V and J genes are TRBV6-5 and TRBJ1-1; D possibly corresponds to TRBD1 (6 bases). V lost 2 bases to trimming and J lost 4 bases, with 11 bases between them. Germline CDR1 MNHEY, CDR2 SVGAGI. This CDR3 is 14 amino acids long. The CDR3 DNA reads TGTGCCAGCAGTTACCTACAGGGTTCCACTGAAGCTTTCTTT. As protein: CASSYLQGSTEAFF.

The J gene is TRBJ1-2, the V gene TRBV14, with 9 bases that match TRBD1. Per the germline V gene, CDR1 is SGHDN and CDR2 is FVKESK. The length of the CDR3 is 13 residues. V was clipped by 4 bases and J by 7 bases; unmatched bases: 4. CDR3 coding DNA: TGTGCCAGCAGCCTCGGACAGGGGTTTGGCTACACCTTC. This encodes CASSLGQGFGYTF.

This clone was found a few times. The chain is built from TRBV29-1 and TRBJ1-3; the D gene is possibly TRBD1 (5 bases). The CDR3 runs to 13 residues. Trimming took off 4 bases at V and 4 bases at J, with 11 bases between the two ends. Germline CDR1 is SQVTM and CDR2 is ANQGSEA. The CDR3 DNA follows: TGCAGCGTTGCGACAGCCTGGGGAAACACCATATATTTT. This codes for CSVATAWGNTIYF. The whole variable domain, filled in from reference TRBV29-1 and TRBJ1-3, reads SAVISQKPSRDICQRGTSLTIQCQVDSQVTMMFWYRQQPGQSLTLIATANQGSEATYESGFVIDKFPISRPNLTFSTLTVSNMSPEDSSIYLCSVATAWGNTIYFGEGSWLTVV.

This rearrangement joins TRBV2 to TRBJ1-4; D is possibly TRBD1 (6 bases). This CDR3 spans 15 amino acids. V was clipped by 7 bases and J by 4 bases, with 16 bases between them. Germline V gene sequence: CDR1 SNHLY, CDR2 FYNNEI. The CDR3 protein is CASKRTLGGNEKLFF. DNA for the CDR3: TGTGCCAGCAAGAGGACCCTAGGGGGTAATGAAAAACTGTTTTTT.

This chain uses TRBV10-3 with TRBJ1-2, with 9 bases identical to TRBD1. The CDR3 totals 13 residues. Germline V gene data show CDR1 as ENHRY and CDR2 as SYGVKD. J lost 6 bases, V lost 6 bases, and 5 bases had no gene match. Here the CDR3 reads CAIRRQGDDGYTF. In DNA form, the CDR3 reads TGTGCCATCAGACGACAGGGGGATGATGGCTACACCTTC.

This sequence joins TRBV28 and TRBJ1-4; D is undetermined. With 5 bases removed from V and 3 bases from J, the gap between germline ends came to 13 bases. The germline V gene encodes CDR1 MDHEN and CDR2 SYDVKM. The CDR3 loop spans 15 amino acids. In DNA, the CDR3 is TGTGCCAGCAGTCCCCCTGGGTCTTCTAATGAAAAACTGTTTTTT. This codes for CASSPPGSSNEKLFF.